The source of this TCR beta chain is a study of blood T cell repertoires in COVID-19. Overall study: Nucleic acid was either cDNA or gDNA, and it came from T cells, B-cell-depleted T cells, or PBMCs.

Original analysis: Counts of nucleated cells, estimated from reference gene primer amplification, were obtained. Clones were read by immunoSEQ multiplex PCR, and TCRdb kept only the in-frame ones, dropping some. For V, J and clone size, that table is used; D and trimming come from the DNA. This sample carries roughly 100,000 clones, about 72% of them seen once, and the ten largest clones take around 9.8%. The trim removed 4 bases at V and 6 bases at J, leaving 6 bases unmatched. The CDR3 is 14 residues long. Germline V gene data show CDR1 as SGHNT and CDR2 as YENEEA. The source is a man in his 60s with active or convalescent COVID-19. This chain links TRBV11-3 with TRBJ2-1; TRBD2 aligns across 7 bases. The sample comprised peripheral blood. DNA for the CDR3: TGTGCCAGCAGCTCAAACGGACTAGGCAATGAGCAGTTCTTC. Its protein product is CASSSNGLGNEQFF. The full variable domain, its missing parts supplied by reference TRBV11-3 and TRBJ2-1, is EAGVVQSPRYKIIEKKQPVAFWCNPISGHNTLYWYLQNLGQGPELLIRYENEEAVDDSQLPKDRFSAERLKGVDSTLKIQPAELGDSAVYLCASSSNGLGNEQFFGPGTRLTVL.